This T cell receptor beta chain was captured in a study of long-term antiretroviral therapy in people with HIV (dated by TCRdb to between 2021 and 2022). Regarding the complete study: The earliest samples were collected roughly a decade before the 2015 WHO recommendation for immediate ART, at a time when ART was usually postponed until CD4 counts fell. A retrospective serial study tested whether changes in peripheral blood TRB repertoire composition and diversity were associated with ART initiation and durable HIV suppression. A total of 192 cryopreserved PBMC samples came from 25 to 35 adults with confirmed HIV infection and were collected serially over a mean of roughly six years (range 1-12). Among the approximately 30 participants with HIV, around 10 were female. No cross-contamination during QIAcube processing was seen in test extractions of a monoclonal T-cell line run alongside roughly 35 polyclonal samples.

Broader findings and caveats from the paper: At every time point, the repertoire was dominated by expanded TRB clones first identified before ART initiation, although this dominance fluctuated and, in many PLHIV, declined after ART. No data were available on ART adherence, viral resistance or therapy changes, limiting inferences about post-ART repertoire changes. Starting ART was linked to a significant rise in TRB diversity, yet even after long-term ART the diversity remained significantly lower than in transplant donor controls. The samples were dated from the mid-2000s to the late 2010s, and the ART regimens that were used may be less effective than current ART regimens. Limited PBMC availability meant only the TCR beta chain was sequenced, without alpha chain pairing. Because pre-ART samples had limited cell numbers, profiling was done on unsorted PBMC rather than on sorted CD4+ and CD8+ T cells. Compared with controls, HIV repertoires had narrower CDR3 length ranges, and the network structure pointed to an antigen-experienced repertoire that shifted only slightly toward naive after ART.

Regarding this clone: The target of this receptor is not known. No base qualities exist here, and no much larger clone lies one base off it.

The immunoSEQ hsTCRB v3.0 assay was used at survey level resolution to sequence the TRB variable region. The target sequencing depth for TRB was roughly 40,000-50,000 T-cell genomes per sample. An Illumina MiSeq with a v3 150-cycle kit was used to sequence the pooled TRB libraries. Processing in the source paper ran as follows. Analysis of repertoires was carried out in R inside a reproducible Nextflow workflow spanning QC, data transformation and analysis. LymphoSeq2, an R package for AIRR-Seq data exploration, was used to implement custom analyses. After excluding a handful of samples that yielded fewer than 5000 total TRB sequences, 150 to 200 HIV repertoires remained for analysis. Among the approximately 190 retained HIV repertoires, approximately 59 were collected before ART initiation and 129 after ART initiation. Repertoires were downsampled to 5000 TRB nucleotide sequences, with summary statistics averaged over 100 downsampling iterations. TRB sequences were retained for analysis only if CDR3 regions of at least seven amino acids were present. Two measures captured diversity: a Shannon entropy-derived clonality score and the Gini coefficient. In the repertoire networks, any two of the top 5000 CDR3 amino acid sequences were linked whenever the two sequences differed by an edit distance of one. Antigen specificity groups and MHC restriction were predicted for TRB CDR3 amino acid sequences with GLIPH2. Known CMV, EBV, HIV or tissue antigen associations were flagged by matching CDR3 amino acid sequences against VDJdb and McPAS-TCR. Pre-ART, post-ART and control groups were compared with Wilcoxon signed-rank tests and Holm-Bonferroni correction. TCRdb stores this immuneACCESS table with in-frame sequences only. Part of the clones is absent; in the studies checked, under half of the shortfall reflects unresolved V genes, and no reason is known for the rest. V and J calls and clone size are given by that table; D and trimming were obtained from the DNA. For this sample there are tens of thousands of clones; approximately 85% appear just once. Jointly, the top ten make up roughly 3.5% of the sample.

To be included, a participant needed at least one PBMC sample from before ART initiation plus at least two post-ART samples. All participants with HIV were treated in the United States of America. Cryopreserved samples of about 0.95-10 million PBMC were thawed and washed before DNA extraction. At the time of the earliest PBMC sample for each participant with HIV, ages ranged from roughly 23 to 55 years. PBMC samples from each participant spanned 1-4 timepoints before ART initiation and 2-8 timepoints after ART initiation, with a median of 7 samples. For every participant, serial HIV viral load, CD4+ T-cell count, ART history and demographic data were obtained. A Qiagen kit on a QIAcube was used to extract genomic DNA from unsorted PBMC, with samples processed in batches of 12. From a lookup of the germline V gene, CDR1 and CDR2 are SNHLY and FYNNEI. V is shortened by 5 bases, J by 6 bases, and the region joining them spans 13 bases. Spanning cysteine to phenylalanine, the CDR3 consists of 14 amino acids. The retained sequence is limited to the CDR3, 42 bases, with the frame set at the first base.

The chain uses TRBV2 and TRBJ2-2, with TRBD2 tentatively as D gene (6 bases match). Material: unsorted PBMCs, obtained 0.8 years before starting antiretroviral therapy. The source is a man between 18 and 29 years old with HIV. Here is the DNA: TGTGCCAGCAGTCCCGACTGGGGGGCCGGGGAGCTGTTTTTT. Its coded protein is CASSPDWGAGELFF.